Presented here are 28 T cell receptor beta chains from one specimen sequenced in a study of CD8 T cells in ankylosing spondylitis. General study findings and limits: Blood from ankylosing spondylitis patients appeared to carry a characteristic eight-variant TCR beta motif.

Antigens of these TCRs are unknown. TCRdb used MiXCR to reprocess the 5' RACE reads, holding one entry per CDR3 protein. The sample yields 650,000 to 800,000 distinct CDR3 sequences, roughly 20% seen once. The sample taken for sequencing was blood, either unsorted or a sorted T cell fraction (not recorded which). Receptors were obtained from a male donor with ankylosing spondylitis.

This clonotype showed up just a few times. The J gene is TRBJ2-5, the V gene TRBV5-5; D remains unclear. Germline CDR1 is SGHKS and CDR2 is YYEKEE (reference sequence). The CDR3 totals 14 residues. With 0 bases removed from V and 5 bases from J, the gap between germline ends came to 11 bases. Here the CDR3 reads CASSLVASGETQYF. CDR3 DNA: TGTGCCAGCAGCTTGGTGGCCTCTGGGGAGACCCAGTACTTC.

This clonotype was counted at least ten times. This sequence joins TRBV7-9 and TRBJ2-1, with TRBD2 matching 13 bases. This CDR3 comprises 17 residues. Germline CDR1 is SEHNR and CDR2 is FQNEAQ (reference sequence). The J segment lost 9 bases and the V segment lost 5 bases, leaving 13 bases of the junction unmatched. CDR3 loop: CASSLTPTSGGKGEQFF. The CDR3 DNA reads TGTGCCAGCAGCCTAACTCCGACTAGCGGGGGGAAGGGTGAGCAGTTCTTC.

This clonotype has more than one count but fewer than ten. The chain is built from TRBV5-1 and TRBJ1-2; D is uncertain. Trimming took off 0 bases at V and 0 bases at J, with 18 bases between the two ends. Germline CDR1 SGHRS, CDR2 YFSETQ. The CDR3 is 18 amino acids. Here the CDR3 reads CASSLEPGGIQSNYGYTF. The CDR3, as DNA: TGCGCCAGCAGCTTGGAGCCGGGCGGAATTCAGTCTAACTATGGCTACACCTTC.

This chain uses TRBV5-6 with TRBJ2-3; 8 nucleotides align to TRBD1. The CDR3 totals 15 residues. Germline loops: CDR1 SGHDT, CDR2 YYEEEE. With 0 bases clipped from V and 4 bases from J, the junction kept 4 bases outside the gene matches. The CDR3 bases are TGTGCCAGCAGCTTGGCCAGGGGGCGCGCAGATACGCAGTATTTT. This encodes CASSLARGRADTQYF.

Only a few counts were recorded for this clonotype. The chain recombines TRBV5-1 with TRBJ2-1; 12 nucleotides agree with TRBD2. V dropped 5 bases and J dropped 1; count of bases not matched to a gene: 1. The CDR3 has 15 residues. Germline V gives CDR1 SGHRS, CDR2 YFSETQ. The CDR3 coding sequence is TGCGCCAGCAGGGGACTAGCGGGTTCCTACAATGAGCAGTTCTTC. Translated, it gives CASRGLAGSYNEQFF.

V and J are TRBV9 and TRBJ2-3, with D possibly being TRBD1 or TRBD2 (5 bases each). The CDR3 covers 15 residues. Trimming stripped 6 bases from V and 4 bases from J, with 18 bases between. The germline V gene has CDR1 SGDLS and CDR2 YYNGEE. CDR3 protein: CASNAFGGGADTQYF. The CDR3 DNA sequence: TGTGCCAGCAATGCCTTTGGGGGTGGAGCAGATACGCAGTATTTT.

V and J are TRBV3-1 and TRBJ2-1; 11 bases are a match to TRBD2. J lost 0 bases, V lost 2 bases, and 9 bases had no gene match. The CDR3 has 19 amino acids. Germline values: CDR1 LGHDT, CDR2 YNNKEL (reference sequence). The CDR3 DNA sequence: TGTGCCAGCAGCCAACTAGGGGTAGCGGGAGGGAGCTCCTACAATGAGCAGTTCTTC. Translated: CASSQLGVAGGSSYNEQFF.

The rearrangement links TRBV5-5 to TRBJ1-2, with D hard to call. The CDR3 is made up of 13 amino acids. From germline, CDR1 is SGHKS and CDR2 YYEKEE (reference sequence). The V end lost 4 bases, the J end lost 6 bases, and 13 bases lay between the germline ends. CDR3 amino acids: CASSPASDDGYTF. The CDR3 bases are TGTGCCAGCAGCCCGGCGTCCGATGATGGCTACACCTTC.

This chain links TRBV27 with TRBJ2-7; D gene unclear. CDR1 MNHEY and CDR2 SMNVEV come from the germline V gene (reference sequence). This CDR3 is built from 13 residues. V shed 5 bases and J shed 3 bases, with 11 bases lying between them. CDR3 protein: CASSSSPDYEQYF. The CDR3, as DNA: TGTGCCAGCAGTAGTAGTCCCGACTACGAGCAGTACTTC.

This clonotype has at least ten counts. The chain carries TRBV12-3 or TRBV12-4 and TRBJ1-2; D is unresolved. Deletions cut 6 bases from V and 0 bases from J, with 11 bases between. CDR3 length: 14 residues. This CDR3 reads CASRSAGANYGYTF. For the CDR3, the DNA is TGTGCCAGCAGGTCAGCGGGTGCTAACTATGGCTACACCTTC.

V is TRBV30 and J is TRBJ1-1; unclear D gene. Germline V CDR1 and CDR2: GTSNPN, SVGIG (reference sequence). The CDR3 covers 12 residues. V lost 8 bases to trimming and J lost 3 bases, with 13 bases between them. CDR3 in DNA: TGTGCCGCCACAGAGGGTGACACTGAAGCTTTCTTT. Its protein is CAATEGDTEAFF.

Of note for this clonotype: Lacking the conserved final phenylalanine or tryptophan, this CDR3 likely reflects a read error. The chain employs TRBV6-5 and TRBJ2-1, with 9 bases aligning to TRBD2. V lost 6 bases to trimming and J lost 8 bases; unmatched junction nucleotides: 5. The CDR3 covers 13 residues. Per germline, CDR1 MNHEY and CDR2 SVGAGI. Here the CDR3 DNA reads TGTGCCAGCAGATTAGCGGGAGACTATGAGCAGTTCCTC. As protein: CASRLAGDYEQFL.

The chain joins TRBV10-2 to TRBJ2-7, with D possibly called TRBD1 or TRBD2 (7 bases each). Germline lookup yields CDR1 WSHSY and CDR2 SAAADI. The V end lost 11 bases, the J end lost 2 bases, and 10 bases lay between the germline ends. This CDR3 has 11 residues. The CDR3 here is CAAGGAYEQYF. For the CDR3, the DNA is TGCGCCGCAGGGGGGGCCTACGAGCAGTACTTC.

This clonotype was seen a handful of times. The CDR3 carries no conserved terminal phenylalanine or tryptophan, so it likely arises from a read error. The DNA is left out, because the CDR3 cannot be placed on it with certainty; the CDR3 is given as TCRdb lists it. CDR3 amino acids: CASSLLAVS. V gene TRBV7-9 combines with J gene TRBJ2-1. Per germline, CDR1 SEHNR and CDR2 FQNEAQ (reference sequence). Termini included, the CDR3 measures 9 amino acids.

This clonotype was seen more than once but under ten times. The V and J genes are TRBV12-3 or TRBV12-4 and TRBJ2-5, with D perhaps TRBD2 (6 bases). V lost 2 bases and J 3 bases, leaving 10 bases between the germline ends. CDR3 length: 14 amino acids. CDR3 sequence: CASSLKGGKETQYF. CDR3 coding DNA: TGTGCCAGCAGTTTAAAGGGAGGAAAAGAGACCCAGTACTTC.

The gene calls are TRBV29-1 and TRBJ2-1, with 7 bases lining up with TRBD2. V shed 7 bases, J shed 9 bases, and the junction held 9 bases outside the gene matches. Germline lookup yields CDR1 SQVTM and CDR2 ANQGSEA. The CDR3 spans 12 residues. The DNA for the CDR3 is TGCAGCGCCCTGGGGGGGGAGGTTGAGCAGTTCTTC. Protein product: CSALGGEVEQFF.

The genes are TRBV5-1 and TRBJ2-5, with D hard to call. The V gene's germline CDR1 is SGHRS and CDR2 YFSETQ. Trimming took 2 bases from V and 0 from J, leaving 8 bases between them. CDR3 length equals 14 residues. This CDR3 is CASSFSGNQETQYF. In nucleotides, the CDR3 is TGCGCCAGCAGCTTTTCTGGGAACCAAGAGACCCAGTACTTC.

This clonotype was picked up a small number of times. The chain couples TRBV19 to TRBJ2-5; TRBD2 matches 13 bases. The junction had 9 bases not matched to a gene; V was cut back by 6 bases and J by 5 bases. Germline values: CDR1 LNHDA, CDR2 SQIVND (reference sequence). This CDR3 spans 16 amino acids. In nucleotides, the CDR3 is TGTGCCAGTAGCCTTAGAGGACTAGCGGGGGAGGAGACCCAGTACTTC. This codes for CASSLRGLAGEETQYF. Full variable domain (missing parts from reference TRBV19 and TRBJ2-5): DGGITQSPKYLFRKEGQNVTLSCEQNLNHDAMYWYRQDPGQGLRLIYYSQIVNDFQKGDIAEGYSVSREKKESFPLTVTSAQKNPTAFYLCASSLRGLAGEETQYFGPGTRLLVL.

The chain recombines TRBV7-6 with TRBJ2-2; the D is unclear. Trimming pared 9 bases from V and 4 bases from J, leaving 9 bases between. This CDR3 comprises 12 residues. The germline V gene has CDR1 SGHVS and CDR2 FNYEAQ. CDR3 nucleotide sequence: TGTGCCAGTGGGAAGTCCACCGGGGAGCTGTTTTTT. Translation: CASGKSTGELFF.

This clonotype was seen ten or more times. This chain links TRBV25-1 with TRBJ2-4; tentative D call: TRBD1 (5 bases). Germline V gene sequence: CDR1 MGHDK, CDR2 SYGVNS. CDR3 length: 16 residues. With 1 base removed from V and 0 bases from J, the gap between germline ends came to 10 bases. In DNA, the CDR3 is TGTGCCAGCAGTGAATCCAGGGCTGGAGCCAAAAACATTCAGTACTTC. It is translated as CASSESRAGAKNIQYF.

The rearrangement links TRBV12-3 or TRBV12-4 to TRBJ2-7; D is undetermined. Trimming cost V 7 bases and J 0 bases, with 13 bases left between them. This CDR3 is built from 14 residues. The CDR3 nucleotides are TGTGCCAGCATTCCCCACCTCGGCTCCTACGAGCAGTACTTC. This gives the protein CASIPHLGSYEQYF.

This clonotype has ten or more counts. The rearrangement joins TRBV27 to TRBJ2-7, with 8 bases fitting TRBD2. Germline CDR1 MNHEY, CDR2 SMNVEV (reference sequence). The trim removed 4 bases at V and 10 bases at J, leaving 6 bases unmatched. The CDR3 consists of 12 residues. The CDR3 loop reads CASSSDGRGQYF. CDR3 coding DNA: TGTGCCAGCAGTTCGGACGGGAGGGGACAGTACTTC.

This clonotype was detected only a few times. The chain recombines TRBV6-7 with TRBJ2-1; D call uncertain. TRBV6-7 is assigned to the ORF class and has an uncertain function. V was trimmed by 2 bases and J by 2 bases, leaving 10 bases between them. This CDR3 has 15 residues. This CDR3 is CASSYHAVTYNEQFF. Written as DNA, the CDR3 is TGTGCCAGCAGTTACCACGCGGTTACCTACAATGAGCAGTTCTTC.

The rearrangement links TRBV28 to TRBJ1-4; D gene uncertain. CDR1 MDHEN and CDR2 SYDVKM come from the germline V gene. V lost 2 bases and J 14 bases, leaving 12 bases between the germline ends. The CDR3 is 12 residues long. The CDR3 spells CASSLGTLDLFF. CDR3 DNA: TGTGCCAGCAGTTTAGGCACACTGGATCTGTTTTTT. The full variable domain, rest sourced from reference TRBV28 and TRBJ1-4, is DVKVTQSSRYLVKRTGEKVFLECVQDMDHENMFWYRQDPGLGLRLIYFSYDVKMKEKGDIPEGYSVSREKKERFSLILESASTNQTSMYLCASSLGTLDLFFGSGTQLSVL.

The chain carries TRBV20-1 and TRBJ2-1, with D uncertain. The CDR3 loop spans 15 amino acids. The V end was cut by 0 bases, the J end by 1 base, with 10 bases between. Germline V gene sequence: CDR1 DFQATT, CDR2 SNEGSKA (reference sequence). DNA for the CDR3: TGCAGTGCTAGAGATGATTTACCATCCTACAATGAGCAGTTCTTC. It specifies CSARDDLPSYNEQFF.

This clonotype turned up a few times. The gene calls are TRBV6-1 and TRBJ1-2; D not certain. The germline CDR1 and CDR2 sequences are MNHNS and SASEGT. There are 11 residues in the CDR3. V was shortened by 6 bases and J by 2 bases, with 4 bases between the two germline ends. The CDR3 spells CASSDNYGYTF. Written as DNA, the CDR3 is TGTGCCAGCAGCGACAACTATGGCTACACCTTC.

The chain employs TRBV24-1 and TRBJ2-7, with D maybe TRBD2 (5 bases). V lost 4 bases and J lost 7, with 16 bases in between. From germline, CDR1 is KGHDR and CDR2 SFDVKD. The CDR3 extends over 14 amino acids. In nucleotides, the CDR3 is TGTGCCACCAGTGACCACGGGGAACGGCTTGAGCAGTACTTC. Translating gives CATSDHGERLEQYF.

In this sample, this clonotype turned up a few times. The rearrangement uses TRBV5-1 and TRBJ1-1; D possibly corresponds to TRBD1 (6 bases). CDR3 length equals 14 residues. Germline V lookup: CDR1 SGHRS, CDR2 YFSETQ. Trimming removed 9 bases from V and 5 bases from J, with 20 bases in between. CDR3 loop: CATPHSRGWTEAFF. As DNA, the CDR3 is TGCGCCACCCCTCATAGTAGGGGGTGGACTGAAGCTTTCTTT. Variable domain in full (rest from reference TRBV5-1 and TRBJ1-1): KAGVTQTPRYLIKTRGQQVTLSCSPISGHRSVSWYQQTPGQGLQFLFEYFSETQRNKGNFPGRFSGRQFSNSRSEMNVSTLELGDSALYLCATPHSRGWTEAFFGQGTRLTVV.